This entry lists 21 T cell receptor beta chains sequenced from one sample in a study of blood T cells in healthy people across ages (dated by TCRdb to between 2015 and 2016). The library was prepared using 5' RACE. Sequencing relied on an Illumina HiSeq 2500. A second PCR of about 7 to 12 cycles was performed with a sample-barcoded 5' primer and a J-beta primer mix. TCRdb reprocessed the public reads (quality trimming at Q25 with fastp, clone calling with MiXCR) and kept in-frame beta chains. Records with the same CDR3 protein are collapsed into one entry carrying the most frequent genes and DNA. Present in this sample are about 780,000 distinct CDR3 sequences, about 45% of which were seen just once. Around 18% of the sample rests with the top ten. Material for sequencing was blood. These receptor sequences come from a man at least 80 years old in good health.

The chain couples TRBV12-3 or TRBV12-4 to TRBJ2-5; 11 bases fit TRBD1. Gene TRBJ2-7 matches the end of the DNA better, so the J call may be wrong. The CDR3 has 16 residues. The CDR3, as DNA: TGTGCCAGCAGTTTCTCTGTGGGGACAGGGGGCTACGAGCAGTACTTC. Its protein product is CASSFSVGTGGYEQYF.

This clonotype was seen at least ten times. The rearrangement links TRBV11-1 to TRBJ2-3; TRBD2 matches 14 bases. CDR1 is SGHAT and CDR2 is FQDESV in the germline V gene (reference sequence). The CDR3 length is 16 residues. V trimming: 5 bases; J trimming: 5 bases; junction bases outside the gene matches: 6. The CDR3 region is CASSTGLAGGIDTQYF. The CDR3 DNA sequence: TGTGCCAGCAGCACCGGACTAGCGGGAGGTATAGATACGCAGTATTTT.

This clonotype was seen only a few times. V usage is TRBV3-1 and J usage is TRBJ2-5; 8 nucleotides match TRBD1. The CDR3 length is 14 residues. V shed 0 bases, J shed 5 bases, and the junction held 2 bases outside the gene matches. Germline V gene data show CDR1 as LGHDT and CDR2 as YNNKEL (reference sequence). DNA of the CDR3: TGTGCCAGCAGCCAAGAAACAGGGGGGGAGACCCAGTACTTC. It is translated as CASSQETGGETQYF.

The chain joins TRBV9 to TRBJ2-5, with TRBD2 identical over 9 bases. Germline assignment: CDR1 SGDLS and CDR2 YYNGEE. V gave up 4 bases and J gave up 11 bases; unmatched junction bases: 15. CDR3 length: 15 residues. The CDR3 DNA reads as TGTGCCAGCAGCCACGGACGAGCGGGAGGCACTGAGCAGTACTTC. Translation gives CASSHGRAGGTEQYF.

Points on this clonotype: With a much larger clone just one base away, this may be a read error. The V call is TRBV20-1, the J call TRBJ2-5; D ambiguous. V shed 6 bases and J shed 1 base, with 12 bases lying between them. The germline V gene has CDR1 DFQATT and CDR2 SNEGSKA (reference sequence). This CDR3 is 13 amino acids long. The CDR3 bases are TGCAGTGCCGGAACAGTGGTCCAAGAGACCCAGTACTTC. Translated: CSAGTVVQETQYF.

This clonotype was seen just once. The rearrangement joins TRBV11-2 to TRBJ2-7, with D perhaps TRBD2 (5 bases). Germline CDR1 and CDR2: SGHAT and FQNNGV. The CDR3 has 15 residues. Trimming left V 7 bases short and J 2 bases short, with 18 bases between. The CDR3 loop reads CASTYLAGKPYEQYF. CDR3 sequence (DNA): TGTGCCAGCACATATCTGGCCGGGAAACCCTACGAGCAGTACTTC.

The chain has TRBV14 and TRBJ2-1; no clear D gene. The J call may not be correct, given that the DNA end is closer to TRBJ2-7. CDR3 length: 11 residues. Germline CDR1 is SGHDN and CDR2 is FVKESK. CDR3 sequence: CASSQCYEQYF. The CDR3 DNA reads TGTGCCAGCAGCCAATGCTACGAGCAGTACTTC.

The V and J genes are TRBV20-1 and TRBJ2-1; TRBD1 or TRBD2 may be the D gene (6 bases each). The V gene lost 4 bases and the J gene lost 5 bases, with 18 bases spanning the gap. There are 15 residues in the CDR3. Germline V gives CDR1 DFQATT, CDR2 SNEGSKA (reference sequence). This chain's CDR3 is CSATRGQGGNNEQFF. CDR3 in DNA: TGCAGTGCTACCCGGGGGCAGGGAGGTAACAATGAGCAGTTCTTC.

The chain links TRBV6-5 to TRBJ2-1; D may be TRBD1 (7 bases). Germline V lookup: CDR1 MNHEY, CDR2 SVGAGI. V lost 2 bases to trimming and J lost 2 bases, with 10 bases between them. CDR3 length: 15 amino acids. The CDR3 coding sequence is TGTGCCAGCAGTTACCAGGGGGGAACCTACAATGAGCAGTTCTTC. Its protein is CASSYQGGTYNEQFF.

This clonotype came up a few times. The chain recombines TRBV6-2 or TRBV6-3 with TRBJ2-6; D gene uncertain. CDR3 length equals 12 residues. The V gene's germline CDR1 is MNHEY and CDR2 SVGEGT. Trimming cost V 5 bases and J 9 bases, with 8 bases left between them. The CDR3 is CASSPPHNVLTF. CDR3 sequence (DNA): TGTGCCAGCAGTCCACCCCACAACGTCCTGACTTTC.

In this sample, this clonotype turned up a few times. CDR3 nucleotide sequence: TGTGCCAGCAGCGCTACCGGGACCGGTGGGAACGAGCAGTACTTC. This sequence encodes CASSATGTGGNEQYF. This sequence joins TRBV9 and TRBJ2-7, with D perhaps matching TRBD1 or TRBD2 (5 bases each). The CDR3 length is 15 residues. Trimming removed 3 bases from V and 5 bases from J, with 18 bases in between. CDR1 and CDR2 from the germline V gene are SGDLS and YYNGEE.

The chain combines TRBV7-2 with TRBJ1-1; maybe TRBD1 (5 bases). The CDR3 is 16 amino acids. Germline values: CDR1 SGHTA, CDR2 FQGNSA. The V and J ends lost 7 bases and 5 bases respectively, with 23 bases between them. Here the CDR3 reads CASTPRIGVLGTEAFF. Here the CDR3 DNA reads TGTGCCAGCACCCCCAGAATAGGGGTCCTGGGTACTGAAGCTTTCTTT.

This chain uses TRBV20-1 with TRBJ2-3, with TRBD1 identical over 8 bases. J gave up 2 bases and V 4 bases, and 2 bases lay outside the gene matches. CDR1 and CDR2 (germline): DFQATT, SNEGSKA (reference sequence). The CDR3 is 13 residues long. DNA for the CDR3: TGCAGTGCTATACAGGGGGTCACAGATACGCAGTATTTT. As protein: CSAIQGVTDTQYF.

Details on this clonotype: This may stem from a read error, because a much larger clone lies one nucleotide away. The chain has TRBV12-3 or TRBV12-4 and TRBJ2-3; D remains unclear. The CDR3 runs 14 residues. V dropped 5 bases and J dropped 2 bases, with 11 bases sitting between them. The CDR3 DNA sequence: TGTGCCAGCAGTCCTACGGTTAACACAGATACGCAGTATTTT. This sequence encodes CASSPTVNTDTQYF.

The chain joins TRBV15 to TRBJ2-1; TRBD1 matches 9 bases. CDR1 and CDR2 (germline): LNHNV, YYDKDF (reference sequence). The CDR3 spans 16 residues. Trimming removed 2 bases from V and 0 bases from J; junction bases left unmatched: 2. The CDR3 is CATSRRQGGSYNEQFF. In DNA form, the CDR3 reads TGTGCCACCAGCAGACGACAGGGGGGCTCCTACAATGAGCAGTTCTTC.

Turning to this clonotype: A read error may be the cause here, since a much bigger clone is one base away. J is TRBJ2-7 and V is TRBV4-2; 11 positions match TRBD2. The CDR3 is 16 amino acids. CDR1 LGHNA and CDR2 YNFKEQ come from the germline V gene. V shed 0 bases and J 7 bases; nucleotides not matched to a gene: 8. CDR3 sequence: CASSQDSTSGNNEQYF. The CDR3, as DNA: TGTGCCAGCAGCCAAGATTCGACTAGCGGGAACAATGAGCAGTACTTC.

V is TRBV13 and J is TRBJ2-3, with a weak D call TRBD1 (5 bases). Germline V gene lookup returns CDR1 PRHDT and CDR2 FYEKMQ (reference sequence). Between the trimmed V and J ends, which lost 4 bases and 2 bases, there was a span of 13 bases. The CDR3 loop spans 15 amino acids. CDR3 loop: CASSSDRRVTDTQYF. For the CDR3, the DNA is TGTGCCAGCAGCTCCGACAGAAGAGTCACAGATACGCAGTATTTT.

The chain uses TRBV30 and TRBJ1-1; D unresolved. V lost 7 bases and J lost 2, with 14 bases in between. Germline V gives CDR1 GTSNPN, CDR2 SVGIG (reference sequence). The CDR3 has 13 amino acids. The CDR3 nucleotides are TGTGCCTATACCCCAGGAGCAAACACTGAAGCTTTCTTT. Translation: CAYTPGANTEAFF.

The CDR3 coding sequence is TGTGCCAGCAGCTTAGATACAAGCGGGAGGGACGCGTACTTC. Translating it yields CASSLDTSGRDAYF. The chain is built from TRBV11-2 and TRBJ2-5, with 10 nucleotides matching TRBD2. The CDR3 has 14 residues. Trimming at V came to 0 bases and at J to 13 bases, leaving 8 bases not matched to a gene. CDR1 is SGHAT and CDR2 is FQNNGV in the germline V gene.

This chain joins TRBV5-1 and TRBJ2-5; D possibly corresponds to TRBD2 (6 bases). Germline CDR1 SGHRS, CDR2 YFSETQ. V lost 4 bases and J 4 bases, leaving 14 bases between the germline ends. CDR3 length: 14 amino acids. The CDR3 loop is CASSERPGGETQYF. CDR3 sequence (DNA): TGCGCCAGCAGCGAGCGTCCCGGGGGAGAGACCCAGTACTTC.

The chain couples TRBV25-1 to TRBJ2-4; D unclear. The CDR3 length is 15 residues. Between the trimmed V and J ends, which lost 2 bases and 1 base, there was a span of 9 bases. Germline V gene data show CDR1 as MGHDK and CDR2 as SYGVNS. This chain's CDR3 is CASSETDRAKNIQYF. In nucleotides, the CDR3 is TGTGCCAGCAGTGAAACCGATCGGGCCAAAAACATTCAGTACTTC.